The rows below give T cell receptor beta chains drawn from one sample of a study of blood T cell repertoires in COVID-19. Clones were read by immunoSEQ multiplex PCR, and TCRdb kept only the in-frame ones, dropping some. The data contain tens of thousands of clones, roughly 85% of them singletons. Specimen: peripheral blood. Receptor source: a human donor in a cohort sampled during active COVID-19. Both conserved end residues are part of each CDR3.

V	J	CDR3
TRBV29-1	TRBJ2-7	CSVRDRGTYEQYF
TRBV5-4	TRBJ2-1	CASSPRTSGYGYNEQFF
TRBV19	TRBJ2-5	CASSMGQGAVETQYF
TRBV5-8	TRBJ2-3	CASSLVKTALTTDTQYF
TRBV9	TRBJ2-1	CASSVRAGTGTSGDEQFF
TRBV7-6	TRBJ1-5	CASSRDSNSNQPQHF
TRBV5-1	TRBJ2-3	CASGVAGVTDTQYF
TRBV9	TRBJ2-1	CASSVAGVTYNEQFF
TRBV9	TRBJ2-5	CASSVDQGAKETQYF
TRBV19	TRBJ2-3	CASSIRGSGRGTDTQYF
TRBV9	TRBJ2-1	CASSVDLAGGLRDEQFF
TRBV5-1	TRBJ2-1	CASSLVSGMGNEQFF
TRBV19	TRBJ1-5	CASSDRDRGLGQPQHF
TRBV9	TRBJ2-1	CASSPERDRVLDEQFF
TRBV18	TRBJ2-1	CASSPPSGIHEQFF
TRBV5-1	TRBJ1-6	CASSLARGSGAPSPLHF
TRBV12-5	TRBJ2-5	CASGLRTGGARTQYF
TRBV10-1	TRBJ2-3	CAAGTGADTQYF
TRBV19	TRBJ2-1	CASSIGLAGGLYYNEQFF
TRBV11-2	TRBJ2-5	CASSLFGGRQETQYF
TRBV6-2/TRBV6-3	TRBJ1-1	CASSKGGTLTEAFF
TRBV2	TRBJ2-2	CASSETGNTGELFF
TRBV28	TRBJ1-5	CASRLLGRDSNQPQHF
TRBV18	TRBJ2-2	CASSPLVAGGRNTGELFF
TRBV5-4	TRBJ1-2	CASSLVSSRGHGYTF
TRBV5-1	TRBJ1-1	CASRKGQITEAFF
TRBV9	TRBJ2-3	CASSWTSGSTDTQYF
TRBV2	TRBJ1-6	CASSRDRENSPLHF
TRBV6-5	TRBJ2-7	CASSIAGYEQYF
TRBV5-1	TRBJ2-7	CASSTSGIQYF
TRBV5-4	TRBJ2-7	CASREDRGSYEQYF
TRBV24-1	TRBJ2-1	CATSDPGTGNEQFF
TRBV7-2	TRBJ2-3	CASSLIPGGVADTQYF
TRBV2	TRBJ1-6	CASSGDRATWPLHF
TRBV5-1	TRBJ1-2	CASSPGVEGAYGYTF
TRBV28	TRBJ1-2	CASSFAGNYGYTF
TRBV6-5	TRBJ2-1	CASRPTGSNEQFF
TRBV11-3	TRBJ1-1	CASSLAGGAFF
TRBV7-6	TRBJ2-5	CASSLRVGPGQETQYF
TRBV9	TRBJ2-5	CASSVANGGGETQYF
TRBV3-1/TRBV3-2	TRBJ1-5	CASSSTVTAQPQHF
TRBV3-1/TRBV3-2	TRBJ2-2	CASSPEGLANTGELFF
TRBV24-1	TRBJ1-5	CATLADQPQHF
TRBV4-1	TRBJ1-1	CASSQTEGTRTEAFF
TRBV5-6	TRBJ1-2	CASSTQGAYGYTF
TRBV18	TRBJ2-2	CASSPFEVLNTGELFF
TRBV21-1	TRBJ2-1	CASSKVGENNEQFF
TRBV11-2	TRBJ2-7	CASSLAGNSYEQYF
TRBV9	TRBJ2-3	CASSVAGNGNLGGTDTQYF
TRBV5-1	TRBJ1-4	CASSSGTGLSEKLFF
TRBV21-1	TRBJ2-2	CASTKGGTGTNTGELFF
TRBV29-1	TRBJ2-7	CSVQEAASQYF
TRBV3-1/TRBV3-2	TRBJ2-5	CASSQATRVGVAQYF
TRBV30	TRBJ1-4	CAWSGVVSEKLFF
TRBV5-4	TRBJ1-4	CATKDRFEKLFF